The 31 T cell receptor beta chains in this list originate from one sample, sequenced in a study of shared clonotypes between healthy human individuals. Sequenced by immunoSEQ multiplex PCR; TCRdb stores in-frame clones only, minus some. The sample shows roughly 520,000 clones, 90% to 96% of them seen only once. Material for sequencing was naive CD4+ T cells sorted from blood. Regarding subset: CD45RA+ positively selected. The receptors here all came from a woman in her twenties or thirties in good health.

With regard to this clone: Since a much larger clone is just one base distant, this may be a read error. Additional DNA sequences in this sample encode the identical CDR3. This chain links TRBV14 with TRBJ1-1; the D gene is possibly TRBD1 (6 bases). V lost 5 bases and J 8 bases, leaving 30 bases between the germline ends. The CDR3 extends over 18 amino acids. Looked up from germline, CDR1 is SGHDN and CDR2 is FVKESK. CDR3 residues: CASSSTGTMGDSGTEAFF. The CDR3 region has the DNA TGTGCCAGCAGCTCCACAGGGACGATGGGTGATTCGGGCACCGAAGCTTTCTTT.

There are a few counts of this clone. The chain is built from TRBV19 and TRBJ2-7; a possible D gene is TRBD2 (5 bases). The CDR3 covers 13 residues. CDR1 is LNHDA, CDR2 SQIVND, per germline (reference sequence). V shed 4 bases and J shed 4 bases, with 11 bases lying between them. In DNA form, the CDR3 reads TGTGCCAGTAGTAAGACTAAACCTTACGAGCAGTACTTC. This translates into CASSKTKPYEQYF.

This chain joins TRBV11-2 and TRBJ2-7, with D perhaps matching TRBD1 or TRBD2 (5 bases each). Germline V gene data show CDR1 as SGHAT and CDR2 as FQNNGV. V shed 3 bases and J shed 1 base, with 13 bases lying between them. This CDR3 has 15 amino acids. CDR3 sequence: CASSLGLAASYEQYF. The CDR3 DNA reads TGTGCCAGCAGCTTGGGGCTAGCTGCGTCCTACGAGCAGTACTTC.

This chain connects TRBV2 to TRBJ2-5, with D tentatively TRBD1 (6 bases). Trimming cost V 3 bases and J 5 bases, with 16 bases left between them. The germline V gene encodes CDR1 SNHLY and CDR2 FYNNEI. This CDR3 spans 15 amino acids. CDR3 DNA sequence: TGTGCCAGCAGTGAGCCCAGGGGCCCTCGGGAGACCCAGTACTTC. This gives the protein CASSEPRGPRETQYF. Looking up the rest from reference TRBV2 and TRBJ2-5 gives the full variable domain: EPEVTQTPSHQVTQMGQEVILRCVPISNHLYFYWYRQILGQKVEFLVSFYNNEISEKSEIFDDQFSVERPDGSNFTLKIRSTKLEDSAMYFCASSEPRGPRETQYFGPGTRLLVL.

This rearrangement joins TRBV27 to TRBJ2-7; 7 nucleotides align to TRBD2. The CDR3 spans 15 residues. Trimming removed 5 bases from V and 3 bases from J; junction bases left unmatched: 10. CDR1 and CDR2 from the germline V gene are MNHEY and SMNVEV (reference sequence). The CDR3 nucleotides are TGTGCCAGCAGTCCCTACCGAGCGGGGAGCTACGAGCAGTACTTC. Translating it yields CASSPYRAGSYEQYF.

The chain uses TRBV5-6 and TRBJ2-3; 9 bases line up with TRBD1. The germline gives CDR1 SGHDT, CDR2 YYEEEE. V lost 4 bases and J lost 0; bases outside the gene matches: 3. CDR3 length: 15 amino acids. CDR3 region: CASSRDRASTDTQYF. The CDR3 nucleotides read TGTGCCAGCAGCCGGGACAGGGCGAGCACAGATACGCAGTATTTT.

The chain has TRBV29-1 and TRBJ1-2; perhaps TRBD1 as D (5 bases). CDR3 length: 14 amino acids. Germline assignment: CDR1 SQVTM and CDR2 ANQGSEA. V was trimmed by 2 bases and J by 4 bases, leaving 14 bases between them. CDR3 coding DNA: TGCAGCGTTGAACCAAGGGGCAGCGGCTATGGCTACACCTTC. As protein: CSVEPRGSGYGYTF.

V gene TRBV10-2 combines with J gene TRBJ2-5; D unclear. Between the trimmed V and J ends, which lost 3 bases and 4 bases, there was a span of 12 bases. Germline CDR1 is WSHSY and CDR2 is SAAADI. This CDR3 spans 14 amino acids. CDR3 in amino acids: CASSDPPRSETQYF. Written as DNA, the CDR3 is TGCGCCAGCAGTGACCCCCCCAGATCAGAGACCCAGTACTTC.

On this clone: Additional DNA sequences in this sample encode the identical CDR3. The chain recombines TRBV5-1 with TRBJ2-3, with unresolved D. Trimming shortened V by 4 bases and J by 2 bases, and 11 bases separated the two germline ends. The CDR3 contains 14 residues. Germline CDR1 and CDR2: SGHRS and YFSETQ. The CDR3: CASSRAESTDTQYF. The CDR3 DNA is TGCGCCAGCAGCCGAGCTGAATCCACAGATACGCAGTATTTT.

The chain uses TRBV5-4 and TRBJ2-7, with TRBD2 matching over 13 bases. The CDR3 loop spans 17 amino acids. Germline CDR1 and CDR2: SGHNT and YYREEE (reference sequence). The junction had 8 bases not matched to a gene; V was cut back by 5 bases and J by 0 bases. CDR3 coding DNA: TGTGCCAGCAGTCTCGGACTAGCGGGAGAGGGCTCCTACGAGCAGTACTTC. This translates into CASSLGLAGEGSYEQYF.

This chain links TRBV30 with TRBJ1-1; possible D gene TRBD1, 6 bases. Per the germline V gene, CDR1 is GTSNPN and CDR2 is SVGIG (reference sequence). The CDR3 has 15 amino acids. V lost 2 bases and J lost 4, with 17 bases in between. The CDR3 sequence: CAWSPQQGRGTEAFF. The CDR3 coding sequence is TGTGCCTGGAGTCCACAACAGGGTAGGGGCACTGAAGCTTTCTTT. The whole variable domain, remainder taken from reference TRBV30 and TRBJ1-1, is SQTIHQWPATLVQPVGSPLSLECTVEGTSNPNLYWYRQAAGRGLQLLFYSVGIGQISSEVPQNLSASRPQDRQFILSSKKLLLSDSGFYLCAWSPQQGRGTEAFFGQGTRLTVV.

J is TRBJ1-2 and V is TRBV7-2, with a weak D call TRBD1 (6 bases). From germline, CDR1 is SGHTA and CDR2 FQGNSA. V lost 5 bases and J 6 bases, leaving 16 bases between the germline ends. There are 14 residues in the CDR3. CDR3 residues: CASSGPGQQNGYTF. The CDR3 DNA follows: TGTGCCAGCAGCGGGCCGGGACAACAGAATGGCTACACCTTC.

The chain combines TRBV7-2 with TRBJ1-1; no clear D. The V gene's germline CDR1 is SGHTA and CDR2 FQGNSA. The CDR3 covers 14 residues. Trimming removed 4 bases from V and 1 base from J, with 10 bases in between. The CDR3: CASSSLTGNTEAFF. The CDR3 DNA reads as TGTGCCAGCAGCTCGTTGACGGGGAACACTGAAGCTTTCTTT.

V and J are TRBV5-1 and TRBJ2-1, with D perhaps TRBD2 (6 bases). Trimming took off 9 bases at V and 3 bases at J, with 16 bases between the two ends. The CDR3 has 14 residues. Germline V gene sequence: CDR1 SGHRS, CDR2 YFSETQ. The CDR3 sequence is CATRAGTLYNEQFF. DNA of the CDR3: TGCGCCACCCGGGCAGGGACTCTCTACAATGAGCAGTTCTTC.

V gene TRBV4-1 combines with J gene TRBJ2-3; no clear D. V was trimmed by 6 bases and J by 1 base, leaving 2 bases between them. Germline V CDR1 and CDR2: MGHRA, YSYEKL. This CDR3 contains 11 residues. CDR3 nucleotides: TGCGCCAGCAGGGGCACAGATACGCAGTATTTT. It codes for CASRGTDTQYF.

The CDR3 coding sequence is TGTGCCAGCATTCTTGGGACTAGCGGGAGAGGTGAGCAGTTCTTC. This codes for CASILGTSGRGEQFF. The V and J genes are TRBV7-9 and TRBJ2-1; 14 nucleotides agree with TRBD2. CDR1 and CDR2 from the germline V gene are SEHNR and FQNEAQ (reference sequence). The CDR3 extends over 15 amino acids. The junction had 8 bases not matched to a gene; V was cut back by 7 bases and J by 9 bases.

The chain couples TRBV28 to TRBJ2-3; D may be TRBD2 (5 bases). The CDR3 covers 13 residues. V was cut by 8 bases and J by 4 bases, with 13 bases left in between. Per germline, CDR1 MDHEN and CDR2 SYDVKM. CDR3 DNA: TGTGCCAGCCATCCTCGGGAATCAGATACGCAGTATTTT. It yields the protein CASHPRESDTQYF.

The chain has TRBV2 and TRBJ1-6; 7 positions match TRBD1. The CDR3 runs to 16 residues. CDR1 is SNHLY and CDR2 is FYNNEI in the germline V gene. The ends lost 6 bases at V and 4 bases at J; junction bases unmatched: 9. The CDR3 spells CASRSGQTLYNSPLHF. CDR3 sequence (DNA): TGTGCCAGCAGATCGGGACAGACACTATATAATTCACCCCTCCACTTT.

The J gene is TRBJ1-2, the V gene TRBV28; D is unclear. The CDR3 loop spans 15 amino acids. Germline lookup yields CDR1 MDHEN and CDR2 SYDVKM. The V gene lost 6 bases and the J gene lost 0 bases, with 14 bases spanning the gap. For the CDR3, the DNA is TGTGCCAGCAGCCTCGTCGACACCCCTAACTATGGCTACACCTTC. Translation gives CASSLVDTPNYGYTF.

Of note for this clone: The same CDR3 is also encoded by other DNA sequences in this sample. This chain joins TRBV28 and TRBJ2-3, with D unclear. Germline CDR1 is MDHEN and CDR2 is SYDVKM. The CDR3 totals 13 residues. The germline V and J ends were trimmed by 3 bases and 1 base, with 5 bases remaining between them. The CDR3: CASSFSGTDTQYF. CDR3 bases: TGTGCCAGCAGTTTCTCAGGCACAGATACGCAGTATTTT.

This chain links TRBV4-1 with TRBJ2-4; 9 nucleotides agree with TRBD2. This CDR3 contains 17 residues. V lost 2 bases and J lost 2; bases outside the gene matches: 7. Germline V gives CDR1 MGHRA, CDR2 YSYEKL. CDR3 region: CASSQWAGGWTKNIQYF. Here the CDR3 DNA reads TGCGCCAGCAGCCAATGGGCGGGAGGGTGGACCAAAAACATTCAGTACTTC.

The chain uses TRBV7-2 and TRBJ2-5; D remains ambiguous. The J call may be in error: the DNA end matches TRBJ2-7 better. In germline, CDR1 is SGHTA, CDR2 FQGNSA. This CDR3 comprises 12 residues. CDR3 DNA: TGTGCCAGCAGCTTTGAGTTCTACGAGCAGTACTTC. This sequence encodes CASSFEFYEQYF.

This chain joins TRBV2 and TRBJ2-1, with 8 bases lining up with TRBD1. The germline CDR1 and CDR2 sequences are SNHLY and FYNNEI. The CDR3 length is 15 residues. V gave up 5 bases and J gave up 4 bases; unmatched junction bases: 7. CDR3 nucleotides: TGTGCCAGCAGTCCCAGGGGGCAGGTGTACAATGAGCAGTTCTTC. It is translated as CASSPRGQVYNEQFF.

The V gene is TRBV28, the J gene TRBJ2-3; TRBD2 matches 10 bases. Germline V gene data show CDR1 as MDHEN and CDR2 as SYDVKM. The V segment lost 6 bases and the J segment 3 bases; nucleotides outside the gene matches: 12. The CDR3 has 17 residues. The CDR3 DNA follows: TGTGCCAGCAGCAAATCTAAACTAGCGGGAATAACAGATACGCAGTATTTT. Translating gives CASSKSKLAGITDTQYF. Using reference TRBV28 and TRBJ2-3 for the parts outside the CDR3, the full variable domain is DVKVTQSSRYLVKRTGEKVFLECVQDMDHENMFWYRQDPGLGLRLIYFSYDVKMKEKGDIPEGYSVSREKKERFSLILESASTNQTSMYLCASSKSKLAGITDTQYFGPGTRLTVL.

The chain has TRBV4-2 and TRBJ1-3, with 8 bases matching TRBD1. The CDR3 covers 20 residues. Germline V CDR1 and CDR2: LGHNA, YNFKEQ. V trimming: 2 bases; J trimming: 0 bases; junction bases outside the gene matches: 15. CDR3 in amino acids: CASSQTSGQVFSNSGNTIYF. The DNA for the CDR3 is TGTGCCAGCAGCCAAACCTCGGGACAGGTTTTCTCTAACTCTGGAAACACCATATATTTT.

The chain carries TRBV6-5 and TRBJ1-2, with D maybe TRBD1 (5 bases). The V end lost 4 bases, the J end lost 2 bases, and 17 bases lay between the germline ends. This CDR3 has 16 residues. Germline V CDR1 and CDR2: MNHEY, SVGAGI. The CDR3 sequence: CASSSSSTAGNYGYTF. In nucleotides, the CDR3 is TGTGCCAGCAGTTCCTCCTCGACAGCCGGGAACTATGGCTACACCTTC.

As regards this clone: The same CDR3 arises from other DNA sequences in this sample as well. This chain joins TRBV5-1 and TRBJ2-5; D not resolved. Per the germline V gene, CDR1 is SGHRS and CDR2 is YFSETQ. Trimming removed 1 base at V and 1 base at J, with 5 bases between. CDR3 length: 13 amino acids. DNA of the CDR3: TGCGCCAGCAGCTTGAACCTCCAAGAGACCCAGTACTTC. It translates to CASSLNLQETQYF.

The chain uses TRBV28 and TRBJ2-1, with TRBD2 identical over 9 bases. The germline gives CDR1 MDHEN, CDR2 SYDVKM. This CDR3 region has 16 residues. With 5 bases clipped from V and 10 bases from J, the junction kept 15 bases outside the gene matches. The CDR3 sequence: CASSPSSWREGWEQFF. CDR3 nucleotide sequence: TGTGCCAGCAGTCCCTCGTCGTGGCGGGAGGGCTGGGAGCAGTTCTTC.

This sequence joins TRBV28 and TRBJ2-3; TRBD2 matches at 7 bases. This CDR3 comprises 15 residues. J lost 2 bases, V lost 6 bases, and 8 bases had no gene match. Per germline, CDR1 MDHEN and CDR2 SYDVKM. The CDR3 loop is CASRGRADSTDTQYF. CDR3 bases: TGTGCCAGCAGGGGGAGGGCAGATTCCACAGATACGCAGTATTTT. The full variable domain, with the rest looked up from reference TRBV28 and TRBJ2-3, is DVKVTQSSRYLVKRTGEKVFLECVQDMDHENMFWYRQDPGLGLRLIYFSYDVKMKEKGDIPEGYSVSREKKERFSLILESASTNQTSMYLCASRGRADSTDTQYFGPGTRLTVL.

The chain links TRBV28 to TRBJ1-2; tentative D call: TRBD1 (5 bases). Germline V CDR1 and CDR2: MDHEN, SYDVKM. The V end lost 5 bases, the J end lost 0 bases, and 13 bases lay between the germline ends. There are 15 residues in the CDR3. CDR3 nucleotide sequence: TGTGCCAGCAGTGGGGACTCCGTGGCTAACTATGGCTACACCTTC. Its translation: CASSGDSVANYGYTF.

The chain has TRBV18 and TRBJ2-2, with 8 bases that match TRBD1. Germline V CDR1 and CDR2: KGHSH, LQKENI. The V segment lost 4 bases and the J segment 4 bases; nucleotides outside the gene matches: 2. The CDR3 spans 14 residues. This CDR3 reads CASSLDRGTGELFF. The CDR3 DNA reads TGTGCCAGCTCACTTGACAGGGGCACCGGGGAGCTGTTTTTT. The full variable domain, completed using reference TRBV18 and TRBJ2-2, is NAGVMQNPRHLVRRRGQEARLRCSPMKGHSHVYWYRQLPEEGLKFMVYLQKENIIDESGMPKERFSAEFPKEGPSILRIQQVVRGDSAAYFCASSLDRGTGELFFGEGSRLTVL.